A selection of T cell receptor beta chains follows, all from one sample in a study of CD8 T cells in ankylosing spondylitis. From the 5' RACE reads, TCRdb called clonotypes with MiXCR, one entry per CDR3 protein. This table has more than 500,000 distinct CDR3 sequences, about 5% appearing once. The specimen was blood, either unsorted or a sorted T cell fraction (not recorded which). Receptor source: a male donor with ankylosing spondylitis. CDR3s include the opening cysteine and the closing phenylalanine or tryptophan. Fields, in order: V gene, J gene, CDR3 protein.

>TRBV18|TRBJ1-4
CASSPVWNEKLFF
>TRBV20-1|TRBJ2-7
CSAPLPSGSSYEQYF
>TRBV4-3|TRBJ2-1
CASSPSVNRGLAYHNEQFF
>TRBV5-1|TRBJ2-7
CASSLTNHEQYF
>TRBV5-4|TRBJ2-1
CASSFGRDNEQFF
>TRBV6-2/TRBV6-3|TRBJ1-5
CASSYDYNQPQHF
>TRBV2|TRBJ2-7
CASTRDGYEQYF
>TRBV20-1|TRBJ2-5
CSARAHQETQYF
>TRBV6-5|TRBJ1-5
CASSYSSGWGGSNQPQHF
>TRBV18|TRBJ1-1
CASSPDSTVNTEAFF
>TRBV10-3|TRBJ1-2
CAITTPSAADNYGYTF
>TRBV20-1|TRBJ1-2
CSASRGRGGYTF
>TRBV25-1|TRBJ1-2
CASSWGANRVRSGYTF
>TRBV7-9|TRBJ2-1
CASSRGLAGGYNEQFF
>TRBV15|TRBJ1-2
CATSRDHRVDYGYTF
>TRBV4-2|TRBJ1-3
CASSQPTTSSGNTIYF
>TRBV9|TRBJ2-7
CASSVAVGGYEQYF
>TRBV29-1|TRBJ2-5
CSVGGVAETQYF
>TRBV11-2|TRBJ2-1
CASSRVTPGTSGRNEQFF
>TRBV6-2/TRBV6-3|TRBJ2-2
CASSYTSESGELFF
>TRBV7-8|TRBJ2-1
CASSFYYNEQFF
>TRBV19|TRBJ2-7
CASSIGGSYYEQYF
>TRBV5-1|TRBJ1-2
CASSLDQGLYGYTF
>TRBV27|TRBJ2-5
CASSSGTGRTQYF
>TRBV11-2|TRBJ1-5
CASSPGGGADQPQHF
>TRBV4-2|TRBJ1-3
CASSQVSGGGNTIYF
>TRBV9|TRBJ1-4
CASSRSGSTNEKLFF
>TRBV12-3/TRBV12-4|TRBJ2-2
CASSLVGPRTGELFF
>TRBV29-1|TRBJ2-7
CSVESGGTYEQYF
>TRBV15|TRBJ2-1
CATRRAEGSSYNEQFF
>TRBV7-9|TRBJ1-2
CASSLVSGGPGYTF
>TRBV5-1|TRBJ2-2
CASSFTGGHDTGELFF
>TRBV12-3/TRBV12-4|TRBJ1-5
CASSLIGVQPQHF
>TRBV20-1|TRBJ1-1
CSALRPPNTEAFF
>TRBV7-9|TRBJ2-1
CASSLAFEQFF
>TRBV11-1|TRBJ2-6
CASSHSDREDSGANVLTF
>TRBV20-1|TRBJ1-5
CSARDRRTGGNQPQHF
>TRBV20-1|TRBJ2-2
CSARDVDSGGAANTGELFF
>TRBV5-1|TRBJ2-3
CASSAGTGPSTDTQYF
>TRBV7-2|TRBJ2-5
CASSLWTAQETQYF
>TRBV5-1|TRBJ1-4
CASSLGMQREKLFF
>TRBV5-6|TRBJ2-3
CASSDYRTSGSSDTQYF
>TRBV15|TRBJ2-5
CATSRGDQETQYF
>TRBV5-1|TRBJ1-4
CASSLFQGAGEKLFF
>TRBV6-6|TRBJ2-5
CASSYRGIGETQYF
>TRBV2|TRBJ2-7
CASSGVGGYEQYF
>TRBV20-1|TRBJ1-1
CSAQIGDGIRIGAFF
>TRBV12-3/TRBV12-4|TRBJ2-7
CASSSGWGEQYF
>TRBV28|TRBJ1-4
CASSEQGAGANEKLFF
>TRBV6-4|TRBJ2-5
CATREGLDGPETQYF
>TRBV10-2|TRBJ2-2
CASSEYSGIGELFF
>TRBV10-3|TRBJ1-1
CAITLGDTEAFF
>TRBV4-3|TRBJ2-7
CASSQVWAKDSYEQYF
>TRBV28|TRBJ2-1
CASSTRTPGILNEQFF
>TRBV29-1|TRBJ1-2
CSVRIYYGYTF
>TRBV5-4|TRBJ2-7
CASSWGLAEYEQYF
>TRBV20-1|TRBJ2-7
CSAREPGGSYEQYF